These T cell receptor beta chains were read from a single sample in a study of tumor T cells in aggressive B-cell lymphoma. Assay used: immunoSEQ multiplex PCR; TCRdb lists only in-frame clones, some missing. The sample shows 3,000 to 4,000 clones, 94% of them seen only once. The specimen was tumor tissue. The receptor set was obtained from an adult with diffuse large B cell lymphoma. Both conserved end residues are part of each CDR3. A D gene is named only where the DNA matches it firmly. For some rows the clone size is stated as once, few or many, or as a class when expanded; others skip it.

>TRBJ2-5|-|-|TRBV5-1
TGCGCCAGCAGCTTCGTGGGGGGAAGAGAGACCCAGTACTTC
CASSFVGGRETQYF
>TRBJ1-2|TRBD1|-|TRBV10-1
TGCGCCAGCAATCCCGGGACAGGGGTTAGGATTTCCTATGGCTACACCTTC
CASNPGTGVRISYGYTF
>TRBJ2-7|-|-|TRBV5-5
TGTGCCAGCAGTACCGACAGGGAGGCCGAGCAGTACTTC
CASSTDREAEQYF
>TRBJ2-2|TRBD2|-|TRBV5-1
TGCGCCAGCAGCGGACTAGCGGGAGAGGAGCTGTTTTTT
CASSGLAGEELFF
>TRBJ2-7|-|-|TRBV5-4
TGTGCCAGCAGCTTGGATCCGGAGACCTACGAGCAGTACTTC
CASSLDPETYEQYF
>TRBJ2-2|-|-|TRBV29-1
TGCAGCGTTGAATCGGGAGTCACCGGAGAGCTGTTTTTT
CSVESGVTGELFF
>TRBJ1-4|-|-|TRBV19
TGTGCCAGTAGGGGGACTCCTAAGGGTGAAAAACTGTTTTTT
CASRGTPKGEKLFF
>TRBJ2-3|-|-|TRBV4-1
TGCGCCAGCAGCCAAGTTATCGCGGATACGCAGTATTTT
CASSQVIADTQYF
>TRBJ2-2|-|-|TRBV6-5
TGTGCCAGCAGTTACTCGAATAAGCACTTCGGGGAGCTGTTTTTT
CASSYSNKHFGELFF
>TRBJ1-5|-|-|TRBV2
TGTGCCAGCAGTACGGGACCTACAGGGACTCAGCCCCAGCATTTT
CASSTGPTGTQPQHF
>TRBJ2-2|-|-|TRBV19
TGTGCCAGTAAGAGGACTAACACCGGGGAGCTGTTTTTT
CASKRTNTGELFF
>TRBJ2-5|-|-|TRBV18
TGTGCCAGCTCAACGGAAGAGACCCAGTACTTC
CASSTEETQYF
>TRBJ2-1|TRBD1|-|TRBV7-8
TGTGCCAGCAGCTTGGGGACAGGGGATTCGGGAGAGCAGTTCTTC
CASSLGTGDSGEQFF
>TRBJ2-2|-|-|TRBV5-1
TGCGCCAGCAGCTTGGATCCAGCCGGGTCGAGCGGGGAGCTGTTTTTT
CASSLDPAGSSGELFF
>TRBJ1-2|TRBD1|-|TRBV29-1
TGCGGCGTTGAAACTCAGGGGGCTCTATATGGCTACACCTTC
CGVETQGALYGYTF
>TRBJ2-1|TRBD1|-|TRBV7-9
TGTGCCAGCAGCTTCCGACAGGGGTATAATGAACAGTTCTTC
CASSFRQGYNEQFF
>TRBJ2-2|-|-|TRBV5-1
TGCGCCAGCAGCTTGGGGGGCAGCGCGAACACCGGGGAGCTGTTTTTT
CASSLGGSANTGELFF
>TRBJ2-3|TRBD2|-|TRBV10-2
TGCGCCAGCAGTGAAGGGGCAGCGGGAGGGCCTATGGCAGATACGCAGTATTTT
CASSEGAAGGPMADTQYF
>TRBJ2-5|TRBD1|-|TRBV28
TGTGCCAGCAGTTTTGGGACAGGGGTAGGCGAGACCCAGTACTTC
CASSFGTGVGETQYF
>TRBJ2-5|TRBD1|-|TRBV6-1
TGTGCCAGCAGATGGACAGGCCTCTCCCAAGAGACCCAGTACTTC
CASRWTGLSQETQYF
>TRBJ2-2|TRBD1|-|TRBV29-1
TGCAGCGTTACGAGTAGACAGGGAGTAACCGGGGAGCTGTTTTTT
CSVTSRQGVTGELFF
>TRBJ2-7|-|-|TRBV30
TGTGCCTGGAGTAATAGCGGAGGGACCTACGAGCAGTACTTC
CAWSNSGGTYEQYF
>TRBJ1-1|-|-|TRBV5-1
TGCGCCAGCAGCTTGGCAGGCAGCCCGACTGAAGCTTTCTTT
CASSLAGSPTEAFF
>TRBJ2-5|TRBD2|-|TRBV19
TGTGCCAGTAGTGCTAGCGGGACCCTCTCCTATGAGCAGTACTTC
CASSASGTLSYEQYF
>TRBJ2-2|TRBD2|few|TRBV6-1
TGTGCCAGCAGTCTTAGCGGGAGGATCGCTGGGGAGCTGTTTTTT
CASSLSGRIAGELFF
>TRBJ2-2|TRBD2|-|TRBV5-1
TGCGCCAGTAGCTTGAGGAAGGCTAGCGGAAACACCGGGGAGCTGTTTTTT
CASSLRKASGNTGELFF
>TRBJ2-3|TRBD2|-|TRBV9
TGTGCCAGCAGCGGGACTAGCGGGACCACAGATACGCAGTATTTT
CASSGTSGTTDTQYF
>TRBJ2-7|-|-|TRBV5-6
TGTGCCAGCAGCTTGCTGGGAGTGGAGCAGTACTTC
CASSLLGVEQYF
>TRBJ1-1|-|-|TRBV18
TGTGCCAGCTCACCGATAGGGGAATACACTGAAGCTTTCTTT
CASSPIGEYTEAFF
>TRBJ1-2|-|-|TRBV4-1
TGCGCCAGCAGCCCTTCGGACGGAACTAGGGGCTACACCTTC
CASSPSDGTRGYTF
>TRBJ2-1|TRBD2|-|TRBV30
TGTGCCTGGAGCTTTGGGGGGCTAGCGGGAGTCGATGAGCAGTTCTTC
CAWSFGGLAGVDEQFF
>TRBJ1-2|-|-|TRBV27
TGTGCCAGCAGTTTAAGGGGTTTTAACTATGGCTACACCTTC
CASSLRGFNYGYTF
>TRBJ1-4|-|-|TRBV30
TGTGCCTGGAGTGTAAACGGTGAAAAACTGTTTTTT
CAWSVNGEKLFF
>TRBJ2-5|TRBD2|once|TRBV5-1
TGCGCCAGCAGCACAGGACTAGCGGGAGGCCCGCTTGAAGAGACCCAGTACTTC
CASSTGLAGGPLEETQYF
>TRBJ2-7|TRBD2|-|TRBV5-1
TGCGCCAGCAGCCTCGAAGGGGGACTAGCGGGAGACGAGCAGTACTTC
CASSLEGGLAGDEQYF
>TRBJ1-2|TRBD1|once|TRBV2
TGTGCCAGAGAACAGGGGGCCTATGGCTACACCTTC
CAREQGAYGYTF
>TRBJ1-2|TRBD1|-|TRBV15
TGTGCCACCAGCAGAACTCGGACAGGGCTTTCCGGCTACACCTTC
CATSRTRTGLSGYTF
>TRBJ2-1|TRBD2|-|TRBV11-2
TGTGCCAGCAGCTTCCGCGGGAGCGGTCAAAACAATGAGCAGTTCTTC
CASSFRGSGQNNEQFF
>TRBJ1-1|TRBD1|once|TRBV9
TGTGCCAGCAGCGTAGGGTCAGGGGGGAACACTGAAGCTTTCTTT
CASSVGSGGNTEAFF
>TRBJ2-5|-|-|TRBV30
TGTGCCTGGAGCCCTGATGACAGGCGAGGAGAGACCCAGTACTTC
CAWSPDDRRGETQYF
>TRBJ2-5|-|-|TRBV7-9
TGTGCCAGCACCAAGTCTAGGCTGTCCCAAGAGACCCAGTACTTC
CASTKSRLSQETQYF
>TRBJ2-5|TRBD2|-|TRBV5-1
TGCGCCAGCAGCTTGGGACTAGCGCCCCAGGAGACCCAGTACTTC
CASSLGLAPQETQYF
>TRBJ1-2|TRBD1|once|TRBV29-1
TGCAGCGTTGAGGGACAGTCCTATGGCTACACCTTC
CSVEGQSYGYTF
>TRBJ2-1|TRBD2|-|TRBV7-2
TGTGCCAGCACCCAAGGGGGACTAGCGGGGATTGAGCAGTTCTTC
CASTQGGLAGIEQFF
>TRBJ1-5|-|once|TRBV19
TGTGCCAGTAGTATCGGTGATTATTATCAGCCCCAGCATTTT
CASSIGDYYQPQHF
>TRBJ2-7|-|-|TRBV7-6
TGTGCCAGCAGTCAGGTAGGGCTAGCAGGCGAGCAGTACTTC
CASSQVGLAGEQYF
>TRBJ2-7|TRBD2|-|TRBV18
TGTGCCAGCTCACCGGGACTAGCTACCTACGAGCAGTACTTC
CASSPGLATYEQYF
>TRBJ1-1|TRBD1|-|TRBV29-1
TGCAGCGCCTGGACAGGGTATCCTAGAACTGAAGCTTTCTTT
CSAWTGYPRTEAFF
>TRBJ2-7|TRBD2|-|TRBV11-2
TGTGCCAGCAGCTTAGATGAACTAGCGGGAGTAAGCGAGCAGTACTTC
CASSLDELAGVSEQYF